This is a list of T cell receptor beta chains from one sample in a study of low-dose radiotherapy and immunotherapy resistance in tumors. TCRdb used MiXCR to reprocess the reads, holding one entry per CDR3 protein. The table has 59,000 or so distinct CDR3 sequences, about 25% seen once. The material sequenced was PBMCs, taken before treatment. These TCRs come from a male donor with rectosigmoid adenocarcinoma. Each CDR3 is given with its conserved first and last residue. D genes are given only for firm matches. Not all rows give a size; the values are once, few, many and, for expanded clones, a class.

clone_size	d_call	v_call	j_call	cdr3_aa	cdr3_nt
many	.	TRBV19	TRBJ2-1	CASSHDGPYNEQFF	TGTGCCAGTAGCCATGACGGACCCTACAATGAGCAGTTCTTC
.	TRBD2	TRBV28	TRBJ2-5	CASSRGVETQYF	TGTGCCAGCAGTCGGGGGGTAGAGACCCAGTACTTC
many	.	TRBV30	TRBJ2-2	CAWSLALSGTGELFF	TGTGCCTGGAGTTTAGCGTTGTCGGGGACCGGGGAGCTGTTTTTT
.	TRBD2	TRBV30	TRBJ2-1	CAWSAAAGGFPYNEQFF	TGTGCCTGGAGTGCGGCAGCGGGGGGATTCCCCTACAATGAGCAGTTCTTC
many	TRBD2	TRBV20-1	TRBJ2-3	CSAAGLAGATDTQYF	TGCAGTGCTGCTGGACTAGCGGGAGCGACAGATACGCAGTATTTT
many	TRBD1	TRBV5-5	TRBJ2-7	CASSSPGTGTYEQYF	TGTGCCAGCAGCTCACCCGGGACAGGAACCTACGAGCAGTACTTC
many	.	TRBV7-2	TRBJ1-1	CASSFVGGQANTEAFF	TGTGCCAGCAGCTTCGTGGGGGGCCAGGCGAACACTGAAGCTTTCTTT
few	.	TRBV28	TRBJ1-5	CASTGPNQPQHF	TGTGCCAGCACTGGGCCGAATCAGCCCCAGCATTTT
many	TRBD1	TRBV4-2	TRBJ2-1	CASSQAPVGQGLANEQFF	TGTGCCAGCAGCCAAGCCCCAGTCGGACAGGGGCTTGCCAATGAGCAGTTCTTC
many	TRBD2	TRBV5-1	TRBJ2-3	CASSSLRGGAGTDTQYF	TGCGCCAGCAGTTCTCTTCGGGGGGGCGCCGGCACAGATACGCAGTATTTT
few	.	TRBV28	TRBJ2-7	CASTARTAGSSYEQYF	TGTGCCAGCACCGCAAGGACGGCTGGTTCCTCCTACGAGCAGTACTTC
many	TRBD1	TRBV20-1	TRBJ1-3	CSASPGQAGNTIYF	TGCAGTGCGAGCCCCGGACAGGCTGGAAACACCATATATTTT
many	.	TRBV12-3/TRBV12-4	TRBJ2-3	CASKGGGTDTQYF	TGTGCCAGCAAAGGGGGTGGCACAGATACGCAGTATTTT
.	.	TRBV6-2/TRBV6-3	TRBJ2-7	CASSEMGTYEQYF	TGTGCCAGCAGTGAAATGGGTACCTACGAGCAGTACTTC
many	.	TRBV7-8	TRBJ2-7	CASSLIGGAREQYF	TGTGCCAGCAGCTTAATTGGCGGGGCAAGGGAGCAGTACTTC
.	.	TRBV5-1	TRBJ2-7	CASSLVPGEYEQYF	TGCGCCAGCAGCTTGGTTCCAGGGGAGTACGAGCAGTACTTC
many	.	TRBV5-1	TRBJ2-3	CASSYRKGGSDTQYF	TGCGCCAGCAGCTATCGGAAAGGGGGGTCAGATACGCAGTATTTT
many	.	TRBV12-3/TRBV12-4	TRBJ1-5	CASSDTMRGAYQPQHF	TGTGCCAGCAGTGATACCATGCGGGGGGCATATCAGCCCCAGCATTTT
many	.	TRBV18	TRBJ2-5	CASSPPDQMGETQYF	TGTGCCAGCTCACCTCCGGACCAGATGGGCGAGACCCAGTACTTC
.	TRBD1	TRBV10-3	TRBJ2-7	CAISEAGQARASYEQYF	TGTGCCATCAGTGAGGCTGGACAGGCTCGGGCCTCCTACGAGCAGTACTTC
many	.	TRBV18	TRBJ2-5	CASSPNFLRETQYF	TGTGCCAGCTCACCAAATTTCCTTAGGGAGACCCAGTACTTC
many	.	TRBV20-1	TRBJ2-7	CSARGRTGRYEQYF	TGCAGTGCTAGGGGGAGGACGGGCCGCTACGAGCAGTACTTC
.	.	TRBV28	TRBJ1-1	CASSFTGGRTEAFF	TGTGCCAGCAGTTTTACCGGGGGGCGGACTGAAGCTTTCTTT
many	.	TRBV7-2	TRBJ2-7	CASSLSGTTGEQYF	TGTGCCAGCAGCCTATCGGGGACCACGGGGGAGCAGTACTTC
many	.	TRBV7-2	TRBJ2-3	CASSLPNTDTQYF	TGTGCCAGCAGCTTACCCAATACAGATACGCAGTATTTT
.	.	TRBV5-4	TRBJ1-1	CASSLRELNTEAFF	TGTGCCAGCAGCTTGAGGGAATTGAACACTGAAGCTTTCTTT
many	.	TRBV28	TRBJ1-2	CASRPQGGGGYTF	TGTGCCAGCAGACCTCAAGGGGGAGGGGGCTACACCTTC
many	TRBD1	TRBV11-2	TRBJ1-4	CASSLDPASRGLREKLFF	TGTGCCAGCAGCTTAGATCCGGCATCCAGGGGGCTACGTGAAAAACTGTTTTTT
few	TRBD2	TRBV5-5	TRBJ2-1	CASSFTGTSGRGEQFF	TGTGCCAGCAGCTTTACCGGGACTAGCGGGAGAGGGGAGCAGTTCTTC
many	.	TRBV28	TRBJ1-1	CASSLGLGAFF	TGTGCCAGCAGTTTGGGTCTGGGAGCTTTCTTT